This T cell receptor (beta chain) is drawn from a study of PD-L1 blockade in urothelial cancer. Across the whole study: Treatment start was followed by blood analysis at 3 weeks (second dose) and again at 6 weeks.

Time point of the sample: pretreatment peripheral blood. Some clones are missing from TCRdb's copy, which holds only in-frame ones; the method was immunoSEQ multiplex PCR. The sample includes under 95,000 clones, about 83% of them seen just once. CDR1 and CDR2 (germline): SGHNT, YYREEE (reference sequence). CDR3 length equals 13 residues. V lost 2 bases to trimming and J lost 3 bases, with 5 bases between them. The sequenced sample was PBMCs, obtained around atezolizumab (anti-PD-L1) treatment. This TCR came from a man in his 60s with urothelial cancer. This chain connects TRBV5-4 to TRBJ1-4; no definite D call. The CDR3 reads CASSLSANEKLFF. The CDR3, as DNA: TGTGCCAGCAGCTTATCCGCTAATGAAAAACTGTTTTTT.